The text below deals with one T cell receptor (beta chain). Its antigen is not known. This sample was taken from a study of Ad26.COV2.S vaccination and SARS-CoV-2 variants. Study overall: Dosing was one shot or two shots 56 days apart. General study results and limits: Reported findings describe substantial breadth in spike-specific CD8+ and CD4+ T cell responses following vaccination. It was found that vaccine and placebo recipients had similar non-spike TCR breadth.

Treatment of the sample: roughly 20 received Ad26.COV2.S at low or high dose, single or two shots; roughly five received placebo; per-sample allocation not given. The investigators took samples on day 63 after the first vaccine or placebo injection. In germline, CDR1 is MDHEN, CDR2 SYDVKM. Trimming took 6 bases from V and 1 from J; bases not matched to a gene: 7. The CDR3 has 15 amino acids. Profiling relied on immunoSEQ multiplex PCR, and the TCRdb table lists in-frame clones only, not all of them. The repertoire consists of about 350,000 clones, with approximately 86% occurring once and the leading ten covering around a tenth.

Material: peripheral blood, obtained in a trial of Ad26.COV2.S vaccine versus placebo. This sequence was found in a person between 18 and 59 years old who received the Ad26.COV2.S COVID-19 vaccine or a placebo. V and J are TRBV28 and TRBJ1-1, with TRBD1 matching over 8 bases. CDR3 nucleotide sequence: TGTGCCAGCAGATCGGCGGGACAGGCGAACACTGAAGCTTTCTTT. As protein: CASRSAGQANTEAFF.